The 23 T cell receptor beta chains reported below all come from one sample, sequenced in a study of OX40 agonist ivuxolimab in advanced cancers. Here immunoSEQ multiplex PCR was the method, and the copy in TCRdb shows in-frame clones only, minus some. The repertoire consists of around 56,000 clones, with more than 85% occurring once and the leading ten covering just over 1.4%. The sequencing here drew on CD4+ or CD8+ T cells sorted from blood, taken in a trial of the OX40 agonist ivuxolimab. The receptors shown here come from an adult with an advanced solid tumor such as melanoma, head and neck, liver or kidney cancer.

V usage is TRBV6-6 and J usage is TRBJ2-7; possible D gene TRBD1, 6 bases. Trimming took off 5 bases at V and 6 bases at J, with 11 bases between the two ends. Germline lookup yields CDR1 MNHNY and CDR2 SVGAGI (reference sequence). The CDR3 covers 12 residues. CDR3 region: CASSTGPTEQYF. Written as DNA, the CDR3 is TGTGCCAGCAGTACAGGGCCCACCGAGCAGTACTTC.

The rearrangement joins TRBV15 to TRBJ1-4, with D unclear. This CDR3 has 17 amino acids. CDR1 is LNHNV and CDR2 is YYDKDF in the germline V gene (reference sequence). The ends were cut back, 3 bases at V and 0 bases at J, with 14 bases in the middle. The CDR3 here is CATSRVQLRATNEKLFF. The CDR3 nucleotides read TGTGCCACCAGCAGGGTACAGCTTAGGGCAACTAATGAAAAACTGTTTTTT.

This CDR3 reads CAISLKGGVGGNEQFF. The CDR3 region has the DNA TGTGCCATCAGCCTTAAGGGCGGGGTAGGAGGAAATGAGCAGTTCTTC. The rearrangement uses TRBV10-3 and TRBJ2-1; D may be TRBD2 (6 bases). V was cut by 6 bases and J by 7 bases, with 22 bases left in between. The CDR3 contains 16 residues. Germline CDR1 is ENHRY and CDR2 is SYGVKD.

This clone was seen just once. The rearrangement joins TRBV5-1 to TRBJ2-2; a weak D match, TRBD2 (5 bases). V lost 7 bases and J lost 0, with 16 bases in between. Germline loops: CDR1 SGHRS, CDR2 YFSETQ. CDR3 length: 16 amino acids. The CDR3 region has the DNA TGCGCCAGCCAAGGGAGCGGACGGTCGAACACCGGGGAGCTGTTTTTT. It encodes CASQGSGRSNTGELFF.

The chain has TRBV4-1 and TRBJ1-3, with a tentative D call TRBD1 (6 bases). The germline V and J ends were trimmed by 1 base and 1 base, with 17 bases remaining between them. This CDR3 region has 18 residues. The germline gives CDR1 MGHRA, CDR2 YSYEKL. DNA for the CDR3: TGCGCCAGCAGCCAAGTAGCGGGACAACTGACTTCTGGAAACACCATATATTTT. Translated, it gives CASSQVAGQLTSGNTIYF.

The chain couples TRBV5-1 to TRBJ2-1; 13 bases agree with TRBD2. Germline V gives CDR1 SGHRS, CDR2 YFSETQ. The trim removed 4 bases at V and 4 bases at J, leaving 2 bases unmatched. The CDR3 runs 15 residues. CDR3 nucleotides: TGCGCCAGCAGCAGGACTAGCGGGGGTTACAATGAGCAGTTCTTC. It translates to CASSRTSGGYNEQFF.

This chain connects TRBV19 to TRBJ1-1; the D gene is possibly TRBD1 (5 bases). V gave up 4 bases and J gave up 1 base, with 13 bases separating them. Germline values: CDR1 LNHDA, CDR2 SQIVND (reference sequence). This CDR3 region has 15 residues. The CDR3 DNA sequence: TGTGCCAGTAGTACCCGTGGGACGGAGAACACTGAAGCTTTCTTT. Its translation: CASSTRGTENTEAFF. The full variable domain, in which reference TRBV19 and TRBJ1-1 provide the parts outside the CDR3, is DGGITQSPKYLFRKEGQNVTLSCEQNLNHDAMYWYRQDPGQGLRLIYYSQIVNDFQKGDIAEGYSVSREKKESFPLTVTSAQKNPTAFYLCASSTRGTENTEAFFGQGTRLTVV.

The chain has TRBV5-5 and TRBJ2-4; perhaps TRBD1 as D (5 bases). V was clipped by 7 bases and J by 5 bases, with 16 bases between them. Germline CDR1 reads SGHKS; CDR2 reads YYEKEE (reference sequence). CDR3 size: 14 residues. In nucleotides, the CDR3 is TGTGCCAGCTCTTCCACGGCACAGGAAAACATTCAGTACTTC. It yields the protein CASSSTAQENIQYF. The whole variable domain, remainder taken from reference TRBV5-5 and TRBJ2-4, is DAGVTQSPTHLIKTRGQQVTLRCSPISGHKSVSWYQQVLGQGPQFIFQYYEKEERGRGNFPDRFSARQFPNYSSELNVNALLLGDSALYLCASSSTAQENIQYFGAGTRLSVL.

This clone was seen just once. The V call is TRBV30, the J call TRBJ1-1, with D tentatively TRBD1 (6 bases). Germline loops: CDR1 GTSNPN, CDR2 SVGIG (reference sequence). This CDR3 has 13 residues. Trimming shortened V by 5 bases and J by 1 base, and 11 bases separated the two germline ends. CDR3 region: CAWSPRGNTEAFF. CDR3 nucleotide sequence: TGTGCCTGGTCCCCCAGGGGGAACACTGAAGCTTTCTTT.

The chain recombines TRBV10-2 with TRBJ2-7; maybe TRBD2 (6 bases). V shed 2 bases and J shed 4 bases, with 12 bases lying between them. The CDR3 has 14 amino acids. Germline V gene lookup returns CDR1 WSHSY and CDR2 SAAADI. The CDR3 spells CASSEGYGTYEQYF. In DNA form, the CDR3 reads TGCGCCAGCAGTGAGGGTTACGGGACTTACGAGCAGTACTTC.

This clone was seen only a few times. This chain joins TRBV10-1 and TRBJ2-7; TRBD1 agrees at 7 bases. The CDR3 sequence is 13 residues long. Germline assignment: CDR1 WNHNN and CDR2 SYGVQD (reference sequence). V lost 4 bases to trimming and J lost 2 bases; unmatched junction nucleotides: 2. The CDR3 coding sequence is TGCGCCAGCAGTGGACAGGGAACCTACGAGCAGTACTTC. Translating it yields CASSGQGTYEQYF.

This chain connects TRBV5-1 to TRBJ1-1; D unresolved. The germline V gene has CDR1 SGHRS and CDR2 YFSETQ. Trimming took off 6 bases at V and 4 bases at J, with 13 bases between the two ends. This CDR3 has 13 amino acids. The DNA for the CDR3 is TGCGCCAGCACCCCGAGAGGGATCACTGAAGCTTTCTTT. This encodes CASTPRGITEAFF.

J is TRBJ2-5 and V is TRBV6-1, with D perhaps TRBD2 (6 bases). The germline CDR1 and CDR2 sequences are MNHNS and SASEGT. This CDR3 spans 15 amino acids. The V gene lost 1 base and the J gene lost 5 bases, with 14 bases spanning the gap. In nucleotides, the CDR3 is TGTGCCAGCAGTGAAGGGGACGCCGGGAGCGAGACCCAGTACTTC. Translating it yields CASSEGDAGSETQYF.

The CDR3 sequence is CASSLAIRGVAFF. DNA for the CDR3: TGTGCCAGCAGTTTGGCGATCAGGGGGGTAGCTTTCTTT. The rearrangement joins TRBV28 to TRBJ1-1; 7 bases are a match to TRBD1. With V trimmed by 3 bases and J by 10 bases, 8 bases remained unmatched. This CDR3 region has 13 residues. Germline V CDR1 and CDR2: MDHEN, SYDVKM.

The V gene is TRBV6-1, the J gene TRBJ1-1; no definite D call. In germline, CDR1 is MNHNS, CDR2 SASEGT. The CDR3 totals 11 residues. The V end was cut by 5 bases, the J end by 1 base, with 2 bases between. The CDR3 protein is CASSWNTEAFF. The CDR3 nucleotides are TGTGCCAGCAGTTGGAACACTGAAGCTTTCTTT.

The V gene is TRBV6-1, the J gene TRBJ1-1; a weak D match, TRBD1 (6 bases). The CDR3 covers 13 residues. The V gene's germline CDR1 is MNHNS and CDR2 SASEGT. The DNA for the CDR3 is TGTGAAGTAAGGGGACACCTAAACACTGAAGCTTTCTTT. This gives the protein CEVRGHLNTEAFF.

This clone was seen a handful of times. V is TRBV2 and J is TRBJ1-3; D possibly corresponds to TRBD1 (6 bases). CDR3 length equals 15 residues. V was cut by 7 bases and J by 0 bases, with 13 bases left in between. Per the germline V gene, CDR1 is SNHLY and CDR2 is FYNNEI. DNA of the CDR3: TGTGCCAGCATGGGGGGCCCGAACTCTGGAAACACCATATATTTT. It codes for CASMGGPNSGNTIYF. The full variable domain, completed using reference TRBV2 and TRBJ1-3, is EPEVTQTPSHQVTQMGQEVILRCVPISNHLYFYWYRQILGQKVEFLVSFYNNEISEKSEIFDDQFSVERPDGSNFTLKIRSTKLEDSAMYFCASMGGPNSGNTIYFGEGSWLTVV.

V is TRBV28 and J is TRBJ2-7; D assignment may be TRBD1 or TRBD2 (6 bases each). This CDR3 comprises 12 residues. V was shortened by 7 bases and J by 9 bases, with 16 bases between the two germline ends. Per germline, CDR1 MDHEN and CDR2 SYDVKM. The CDR3 nucleotides are TGTGCCAGCACCCCGGGGGCCCGTGGGCAGTACTTC. Encoded protein: CASTPGARGQYF.

The chain joins TRBV6-5 to TRBJ2-7; a possible D gene is TRBD1 (6 bases). The germline V gene encodes CDR1 MNHEY and CDR2 SVGAGI. The CDR3 is 13 residues long. V gave up 6 bases and J gave up 2 bases, with 11 bases separating them. The CDR3 DNA reads as TGTGCCAGCAGGAAGGACAGAACCTACGAGCAGTACTTC. Protein sequence: CASRKDRTYEQYF.

The CDR3 DNA reads as TGTGCCAGCAGCCAAGATTACGGGAACACCGGGGAGCTGTTTTTT. This sequence encodes CASSQDYGNTGELFF. V gene TRBV14 combines with J gene TRBJ2-2; no reliable D call. V was clipped by 0 bases and J by 1 base, with 6 bases between them. This CDR3 has 15 residues. Germline V gives CDR1 SGHDN, CDR2 FVKESK.

The chain links TRBV28 to TRBJ2-7; a weak D match, TRBD2 (6 bases). CDR1 MDHEN and CDR2 SYDVKM come from the germline V gene. CDR3 size: 15 residues. V lost 8 bases, J lost 5 bases, and 22 bases lay in between. CDR3 region: CASLSSGESEDEQYF. In DNA, the CDR3 is TGTGCCAGCCTTTCCTCGGGGGAGAGTGAGGACGAGCAGTACTTC.

The gene calls are TRBV29-1 and TRBJ2-1; tentatively, D is TRBD1 (6 bases). Germline CDR1 is SQVTM and CDR2 is ANQGSEA. The CDR3 runs to 12 residues. With 6 bases removed from V and 6 bases from J, the gap between germline ends came to 12 bases. The CDR3 sequence is CSVRRGSNEQFF. The CDR3 region has the DNA TGCAGCGTGCGCAGGGGAAGCAATGAGCAGTTCTTC.

In this sample, this clone turned up once. The chain recombines TRBV5-6 with TRBJ2-5, with 11 positions matching TRBD1. Germline assignment: CDR1 SGHDT and CDR2 YYEEEE. This CDR3 has 14 amino acids. J gave up 5 bases and V 4 bases, and 4 bases lay outside the gene matches. In DNA form, the CDR3 reads TGTGCCAGCAGCCGGACAGGGGGCGGCGAGACCCAGTACTTC. Protein: CASSRTGGGETQYF.